A selection of T cell receptor beta chains follows, all from one sample in a study of tumor and adjacent non-tumor tissue in lung cancer. TCRdb fed the multiplex PCR reads into MiXCR, producing one record per CDR3 protein. The table lists approximately 120,000 distinct CDR3 sequences, roughly 64% of them singletons. The material sequenced was lung tumor tissue. These receptor sequences come from a man aged 30 to 39 with non-small cell lung cancer. CDR3s include the opening cysteine and the closing phenylalanine or tryptophan. A D gene is named only where the DNA matches it firmly. Size is omitted from some rows. Given values are once, few, many or a class for expanded clones.

>TRBJ2-7|.|TRBV29-1|TRBD2
TGCAGCGCTGGCCTAGCGGGAAGGGAGCAGTACTTC
CSAGLAGREQYF
>TRBJ2-5|.|TRBV11-1|.
TGTGCCAGTAGTGTCGACACGTACCAAGAGACCCAGTACTTC
CASSVDTYQETQYF
>TRBJ2-1|.|TRBV11-3|.
TGTACCAGCAACCCCACACCTGGCAATGAGCAGATCTTC
CTSNPTPGNEQIF
>TRBJ1-5|many|TRBV6-1|.
TGTGCCAGCAGTGAACAGGAGCCCAATCAGCCCCAGCATTTT
CASSEQEPNQPQHF
>TRBJ2-1|.|TRBV9|TRBD2
TGTGCCAGCAGCTCTCGGACTAGCGGGGTTAGAAATGAGCAGTTCTTC
CASSSRTSGVRNEQFF
>TRBJ1-5|.|TRBV6-5|.
TGTGTCAGCAACTCGACCCCCCCTGGATGGGGCAATCAGCGCCAGCATTTT
CVSNSTPPGWGNQRQHF
>TRBJ2-3|.|TRBV18|.
TGTGCCAGCTCACAGACGTCCATCACAGATACGCAGTATTTT
CASSQTSITDTQYF
>TRBJ1-2|.|TRBV28|.
TGTGCCAGCAGTCCTTTTGGTTACAGCCCGGACTATGGCTACACCTTC
CASSPFGYSPDYGYTF
>TRBJ1-2|many|TRBV7-9|TRBD1
TGTGCCAGCAGCAGGGACAGGGAAGGCTACACCTTC
CASSRDREGYTF
>TRBJ1-4|many|TRBV20-1|.
TGCAGTGCTCATCCGGGTGCTACTAATGAAAAACTGTTTTTT
CSAHPGATNEKLFF
>TRBJ1-4|many|TRBV6-1|.
TGTGCCAGCAGTGAAGCGGGGGACGGTACTAATGAAAAACTGTTTTTT
CASSEAGDGTNEKLFF
>TRBJ2-5|.|TRBV5-4|.
TGTGCCAGCGTGGGGGGCGTAAAAGAGACCCAGTACTTC
CASVGGVKETQYF
>TRBJ2-7|few|TRBV7-9|.
TGTGCCAGCAGTCACTCGACTACATCCTACGAGCAGTACTTC
CASSHSTTSYEQYF
>TRBJ2-2|.|TRBV5-1|TRBD1
TGCGCCAGCGCCCTTCTAGGCAGGGGGCTGTCAGTTCACACCGGGGAGCTGTTTTTT
CASALLGRGLSVHTGELFF
>TRBJ2-1|.|TRBV20-1|.
TGCAGTGTTAGAGATGCCGAGGGATATAATGAGCAGTTCTTC
CSVRDAEGYNEQFF
>TRBJ2-7|.|TRBV29-1|TRBD2
TGCAGTGTTGGAGCGGGGACTAGGACTAGCGAGCAGTACTTC
CSVGAGTRTSEQYF
>TRBJ2-1|.|TRBV20-1|TRBD2
TGCAGTGCTGTCGGGGAGGGCAGCAATGAGCAGTTCTTC
CSAVGEGSNEQFF
>TRBJ2-7|many|TRBV6-5|.
TGTGCCAGCAGTAACTTCGACAGGAACTACGAGCAGTACTTC
CASSNFDRNYEQYF
>TRBJ2-6|.|TRBV6-2/TRBV6-3|.
TGTGCCAACAGTTGGAGGGCAGGCCCAAGCTACTCTGGGGCCAAGGTCCTGACTTTC
CANSWRAGPSYSGAKVLTF
>TRBJ1-5|many|TRBV10-2|.
TGCGCCAGCAGTCCTGGAAATAGCAATCAGCCCCAGCATTTT
CASSPGNSNQPQHF
>TRBJ2-5|.|TRBV4-1|.
TGCGCCAGCATCCAAGTTTTGGGGGTGACAGGGACCCAGTACTTC
CASIQVLGVTGTQYF
>TRBJ2-3|.|TRBV5-4|.
TGTGCCATCAGCCGAGGGGGGTCGAGCACAGACACGCAGTATTTT
CAISRGGSSTDTQYF
>TRBJ2-1|.|TRBV11-2|.
TGTGCCAGCAGCTTATATGCTAGCGCTTCCTACATTGAACAGTTCTTC
CASSLYASASYIEQFF
>TRBJ2-7|many|TRBV11-2|TRBD1
TGTGCCAGCAGCTCGGACAGGGACTCCTACGAGCAGTACTTC
CASSSDRDSYEQYF
>TRBJ2-5|.|TRBV7-8|TRBD1
TGTGCCAGCGGCCCGGACAGGGGTCAGACCCAGTACTTC
CASGPDRGQTQYF
>TRBJ2-1|few|TRBV11-2|TRBD2
TGTGCCAGCACCATAGGGACTAGCGTAGCGGATAAGCAGTTCTTC
CASTIGTSVADKQFF
>TRBJ1-2|.|TRBV12-5|.
TGTGCTAGTGGTTTTGTACCGGGTAGGGACTTTTTGGGCTACACCTTC
CASGFVPGRDFLGYTF
>TRBJ2-7|.|TRBV29-1|.
TGCAGCGTGGGGGTCATACTGACGTCCTACGAGCAGTACTTC
CSVGVILTSYEQYF
>TRBJ2-3|.|TRBV20-1|.
TGCAGTGCTAGGATGGCGGCACGCACAGATACGCAGTACTTT
CSARMAARTDTQYF
>TRBJ2-7|many|TRBV6-1|TRBD1
TGTGCCATAGGAGGTGGACAGGTATCCTACGAGCAGTACTTC
CAIGGGQVSYEQYF
>TRBJ2-1|.|TRBV11-1|TRBD1
TGTGTCAGTAGCGAGGACAGGGGGAATGAGCAGTTCTTC
CVSSEDRGNEQFF
>TRBJ2-7|many|TRBV10-2|TRBD2
TGCGCCAGCAGGGGAGGGACTAGCGGATGGTCGGGAGAGCAGTACTTC
CASRGGTSGWSGEQYF
>TRBJ2-5|.|TRBV6-1|.
TGTGCCAGCAGTGTGACAGTTATGGAAGAGACCCAGTACTTC
CASSVTVMEETQYF
>TRBJ2-5|.|TRBV20-1|.
TGCAGTGTTAACGACCTCCGACAAGAGACCCAGTACTTC
CSVNDLRQETQYF
>TRBJ1-2|.|TRBV12-3/TRBV12-4|.
TGTGCTAGCAGTACACTAGACGGGTATTATGACTACACCTTC
CASSTLDGYYDYTF
>TRBJ2-7|.|TRBV20-1|.
TGCAATGCTAAAACAGTGGGGGGGCGGAACGAGCAGTATTTC
CNAKTVGGRNEQYF
>TRBJ1-1|.|TRBV5-5|.
TGTGCCATCAGCTCTCTTGGACAGCTATTAGGTAACACTGGAGCTTTCTTT
CAISSLGQLLGNTGAFF
>TRBJ2-2|.|TRBV11-1|.
TGTGCTTGCAGCTTATACCGGAGGGAAACCGGGGAGCTGTTTTTT
CACSLYRRETGELFF
>TRBJ1-1|.|TRBV6-6|TRBD1
TGTGCCAGCAGTTACGGGCGGACAGGCGGAAACATTGAAGCTTTCTTT
CASSYGRTGGNIEAFF
>TRBJ2-7|once|TRBV29-1|TRBD1
TGCAGCGTCGAGGGACAGTCCTATAAGCAGTACTTC
CSVEGQSYKQYF
>TRBJ2-7|.|TRBV6-2/TRBV6-3|TRBD2
TGTGCCAGAAGTCCCCTCGCGGGAGGGCCCCACGAGCAATACTTC
CARSPLAGGPHEQYF
>TRBJ1-1|many|TRBV4-3|.
TGCGCCAGCAGCCAAGATGCATACACTGAAGCTTTCTTT
CASSQDAYTEAFF
>TRBJ2-3|.|TRBV12-3/TRBV12-4|.
TGTGCCAGCAGTTTACGTACCACAGATACGCAGTATTTT
CASSLRTTDTQYF
>TRBJ2-3|many|TRBV11-2|.
TGTGCCAGCAGCTTAGCCGTCGGGGTTGTCACAGATACGCAGTATTTT
CASSLAVGVVTDTQYF
>TRBJ2-3|.|TRBV11-3|.
TGTGACAGCAGCCCCGAGACCACAGATACACAGTACTTT
CDSSPETTDTQYF
>TRBJ2-3|.|TRBV5-1|.
TGCGCCAGCAGCTTGGCCAGGGGCATACGCACAAATACGCAGTATTTT
CASSLARGIRTNTQYF
>TRBJ2-2|few|TRBV6-5|.
TGTGCCAGCAGTACCCCCAACACAAGGGAGCTGTTTTTT
CASSTPNTRELFF
>TRBJ2-5|few|TRBV10-3|.
TGTACCACGAGCCTGGGGGGCGGAGAGACCCAGTACTTC
CTTSLGGGETQYF